These 13 T cell receptor beta chains originate from one sample sequenced in a study of molecular identifiers for immune sequencing clone quantification (dated by TCRdb to about 2018). The library was built by means of PCR. Instrument on record: Illumina HiSeq 4000. TCRdb handled the public reads itself, with Q25 trimming in fastp and clone calling in MiXCR, and kept productive beta chains. Each CDR3 protein gets just one entry, which takes the most common genes and DNA from the rows behind it. The sample includes about 640,000 distinct CDR3 sequences, with about 20% observed a single time. Together, the top ten hold roughly 0.83% of the sample. Sequencing was carried out using naive CD8+ T cells from blood, with Jurkat cell RNA spiked in. The cell subset or site label corresponds to: FACS-sorted CD8+CD4-CCR7+CD45RA+ naive T cells. These receptors all come from a human donor in good health. Some libraries in this study had Jurkat cell RNA spiked in.

Worth noting for this clonotype: Being one base from a much bigger clone, this may be a read error. The rearrangement joins TRBV12-3 or TRBV12-4 to TRBJ2-7; 7 nucleotides match TRBD1. This CDR3 has 14 residues. The V segment lost 8 bases and the J segment 5 bases; nucleotides outside the gene matches: 12. The CDR3 DNA is TGTGCCAGCTCCGAAGGAACAGGGGTAGACGAGCAGTACTTC. Residues: CASSEGTGVDEQYF.

About this clonotype: The junction departs from germline at one end; a sequencing error may be responsible. The gene calls are TRBV7-9 and TRBJ2-7; 13 bases map to TRBD2. CDR3 length: 17 residues. The V gene's germline CDR1 is SEHNR and CDR2 FQNEAQ (reference sequence). The CDR3 coding sequence is TGTGCCAGCAGCATGGGACTAGCGGGGACTCACTCCTACGAGCGGTACTTC. Amino acid sequence: CASSMGLAGTHSYERYF. Full variable domain (rest looked up from reference TRBV7-9 and TRBJ2-7): DTGVSQNPRHKITKRGQNVTFRCDPISEHNRLYWYRQTLGQGPEFLTYFQNEAQLEKSRLLSDRFSAERPKGSFSTLEIQRTEQGDSAMYLCASSMGLAGTHSYERYFGPGTRLTVT.

This clonotype was observed at least ten times. This rearrangement joins TRBV5-4 to TRBJ2-7, with D uncertain. CDR1 is SGHNT, CDR2 YYREEE, per germline (reference sequence). V was cut by 4 bases and J by 5 bases, with 10 bases left in between. This CDR3 has 12 residues. The CDR3 DNA is TGTGCCAGCAGCCTCCGGTACGACGAGCAGTACTTC. Protein: CASSLRYDEQYF. Based on the CDR3 plus reference TRBV5-4 and TRBJ2-7, the full variable domain is ETGVTQSPTHLIKTRGQQVTLRCSSQSGHNTVSWYQQALGQGPQFIFQYYREEENGRGNFPPRFSGLQFPNYSSELNVNALELDDSALYLCASSLRYDEQYFGPGTRLTVT.

This clonotype showed up many times. The genes are TRBV6-6 and TRBJ2-4; D not resolved. V was clipped by 3 bases and J by 2 bases, with 8 bases between them. Germline-derived CDR1 and CDR2 are MNHNY and SVGAGI (reference sequence). The CDR3 loop spans 14 amino acids. CDR3 region: CASSYDYSKNIQYF. For the CDR3, the DNA is TGTGCCAGCAGTTATGATTATTCCAAAAACATTCAGTACTTC.

This clonotype showed up many times. This rearrangement joins TRBV6-8 to TRBJ1-4; TRBD1 aligns across 9 bases. This CDR3 contains 20 residues. In germline, CDR1 is MNHGY, CDR2 SAAAGT. The ends lost 3 bases at V and 7 bases at J; junction bases unmatched: 21. The CDR3 nucleotides read TGTGCCAGCAGTTATCGGTTCTATTCGCTAGGGACAGGGTTTGGTGAAAAACTGTTTTTT. The encoded protein is CASSYRFYSLGTGFGEKLFF.

This clonotype was seen more than once but under ten times. This sequence joins TRBV19 and TRBJ2-1; unclear D gene. V gave up 3 bases and J gave up 0 bases, with 15 bases separating them. Germline V gene lookup returns CDR1 LNHDA and CDR2 SQIVND (reference sequence). The CDR3 is 17 amino acids. CDR3 DNA: TGTGCCAGTAGTATCCCTTTGAGCGTCAGCTCCTACAATGAGCAGTTCTTC. It specifies CASSIPLSVSSYNEQFF.

This clonotype was detected only a few times. The chain is built from TRBV30 and TRBJ2-5; 9 bases map to TRBD1. The CDR3 is 17 residues long. Trimming cost V 0 bases and J 4 bases; bases outside gene matches: 12. Germline-derived CDR1 and CDR2 are GTSNPN and SVGIG (reference sequence). CDR3 in DNA: TGTGCCTGGAGTGTAGGGCCCGGGACAGGGCAGGTAGAGACCCAGTACTTC. It codes for CAWSVGPGTGQVETQYF.

Worth noting for this clonotype: No conserved phenylalanine or tryptophan is present at the end of the CDR3, so a read error is the likely explanation. The chain employs TRBV11-2 and TRBJ2-5, with a weak D call TRBD1 (5 bases). The CDR3 runs 18 residues. From germline, CDR1 is SGHAT and CDR2 FQNNGV. V lost 3 bases and J lost 0, with 20 bases in between. The CDR3 sequence is CASSFPNFKQTDQETQYI. The CDR3 bases are TGTGCCAGCAGCTTCCCCAACTTTAAACAGACAGACCAAGAGACCCAGTACATC.

This clonotype was detected many times. The chain carries TRBV30 and TRBJ2-7; 7 bases are a match to TRBD2. This CDR3 has 16 amino acids. V lost 5 bases to trimming and J lost 2 bases; unmatched junction nucleotides: 15. CDR1 is GTSNPN, CDR2 SVGIG, per germline (reference sequence). CDR3 residues: CAWSELETSAAYEQYF. CDR3 coding DNA: TGTGCCTGGTCAGAGCTCGAAACTAGCGCGGCCTACGAGCAGTACTTC.

This clonotype was picked up many times. The chain carries TRBV20-1 and TRBJ2-3, with a possible D match to TRBD1 (6 bases). V was clipped by 6 bases and J by 0 bases, with 13 bases between them. CDR3 length: 14 residues. The germline V gene encodes CDR1 DFQATT and CDR2 SNEGSKA (reference sequence). The CDR3 sequence is CSAGDTSSTDTQYF. The CDR3 nucleotides are TGCAGTGCCGGGGACACCTCTAGCACAGATACGCAGTATTTT.

This clonotype occurred many times. The chain combines TRBV4-1 with TRBJ1-5, with TRBD1 as a possible D gene (5 bases). Germline V gene lookup returns CDR1 MGHRA and CDR2 YSYEKL. The CDR3 spans 14 residues. Trimming removed 1 base at V and 4 bases at J, with 8 bases between. The CDR3 sequence: CASSQVWGNQPQHF. Written as DNA, the CDR3 is TGCGCCAGCAGCCAAGTCTGGGGGAATCAGCCCCAGCATTTT.

This clonotype was observed at least ten times. The chain recombines TRBV2 with TRBJ1-1; the D is unclear. Trimming pared 9 bases from V and 1 base from J, leaving 9 bases between. The CDR3 totals 12 residues. Germline-derived CDR1 and CDR2 are SNHLY and FYNNEI. The CDR3 protein is CASNRQNTEAFF. The CDR3 DNA reads TGTGCCAGTAATCGCCAGAACACTGAAGCTTTCTTT.

This chain uses TRBV10-1 with TRBJ2-1; 7 bases are a match to TRBD2. With V trimmed by 3 bases and J by 3 bases, 5 bases remained unmatched. CDR3 size: 15 residues. The germline V gene encodes CDR1 WNHNN and CDR2 SYGVQD (reference sequence). The CDR3 here is CASSEFAGDYNEQFF. As DNA, the CDR3 is TGCGCCAGCAGTGAATTTGCGGGGGACTACAATGAGCAGTTCTTC.